The 31 T cell receptor beta chains in this list originate from one sample, sequenced in a study of CD8 T cells in ankylosing spondylitis. No antigen is known for these receptors. TCRdb called the 5' RACE reads again in MiXCR, with one record for every CDR3 protein. The sample comprises 470,000 or so distinct CDR3 sequences, more than 25% of which are singletons, and about 1% rests with the top ten. General study findings and limits: Made up of fewer than 10 highly homologous variants, a TCR beta motif appeared characteristic of ankylosing spondylitis blood.

The sequenced sample was blood, either unsorted or a sorted T cell fraction (not recorded which). These receptors all come from a male donor with ankylosing spondylitis.

CDR3 region: CSAQVQTYNEQFF. DNA for the CDR3: TGCAGTGCCCAGGTCCAAACCTACAATGAGCAGTTCTTC. The gene calls are TRBV20-1 and TRBJ2-1; D remains ambiguous. This CDR3 is built from 13 residues. Germline values: CDR1 DFQATT, CDR2 SNEGSKA (reference sequence). With 6 bases removed from V and 2 bases from J, the gap between germline ends came to 11 bases.

The gene calls are TRBV14 and TRBJ1-5; 8 bases align to TRBD1. Germline lookup yields CDR1 SGHDN and CDR2 FVKESK. The CDR3 has 18 residues. Trimming cost V 6 bases and J 0 bases; bases outside gene matches: 13. CDR3 protein: CASRSPDRESYSNQPQHF. CDR3 DNA: TGTGCCAGCAGGTCTCCGGACAGGGAATCTTATAGCAATCAGCCCCAGCATTTT.

The CDR3 sequence: CASSQDERLADFAYEQYV. DNA for the CDR3: TGTGCCAGCAGCCAAGATGAAAGGTTGGCAGATTTTGCCTACGAGCAGTACGTC. The chain combines TRBV14 with TRBJ2-7; D is unclear. Germline CDR1 SGHDN, CDR2 FVKESK. The CDR3 spans 18 residues. Trimming took off 0 bases at V and 2 bases at J, with 20 bases between the two ends.

This clonotype was recorded a few times. In nucleotides, the CDR3 is TGCAGCGTTGTTCCAGGGGGGACTGAAGCTTTCTTT. Translated: CSVVPGGTEAFF. V is TRBV29-1 and J is TRBJ1-1, with 7 bases matching TRBD1. Germline CDR1 is SQVTM and CDR2 is ANQGSEA. The CDR3 runs 12 residues. V lost 4 bases and J lost 5; bases outside the gene matches: 4.

There are a few counts of this clonotype. V usage is TRBV27 and J usage is TRBJ1-1; 8 bases agree with TRBD1. Trimming removed 5 bases from V and 2 bases from J; junction bases left unmatched: 4. CDR3 length: 14 amino acids. CDR1 and CDR2 from the germline V gene are MNHEY and SMNVEV (reference sequence). CDR3 loop: CASSRTGRNTEAFF. The DNA for the CDR3 is TGTGCCAGCAGTAGGACAGGGCGAAACACTGAAGCTTTCTTT.

This clonotype turned up a few times. The gene calls are TRBV20-1 and TRBJ2-7; D uncertain. V dropped 3 bases and J dropped 5 bases, with 14 bases sitting between them. The CDR3 sequence is 13 residues long. Looked up from germline, CDR1 is DFQATT and CDR2 is SNEGSKA (reference sequence). The CDR3 DNA sequence: TGCAGTGCTAGGCCCGGCTTCGTCGACGAGCAGTACTTC. Translation: CSARPGFVDEQYF.

The DNA for the CDR3 is TGTGCCTGGACAAAGGGAACTGGGGCCAACGTCCTGACTTTC. This sequence encodes CAWTKGTGANVLTF. The chain recombines TRBV30 with TRBJ2-6; D gene ambiguous. The CDR3 runs to 14 residues. Germline V gene data show CDR1 as GTSNPN and CDR2 as SVGIG (reference sequence). Deletions cut 4 bases from V and 2 bases from J, with 9 bases between.

The sample holds a few counts of this clonotype. V gene TRBV3-1 combines with J gene TRBJ2-1; 14 positions agree with TRBD2. The ends lost 4 bases at V and 10 bases at J; junction bases unmatched: 6. Germline CDR1 and CDR2: LGHDT and YNNKEL (reference sequence). CDR3 size: 15 residues. CDR3 sequence: CASSRGLAGVGEQFF. CDR3 bases: TGTGCCAGCAGCCGGGGACTAGCGGGAGTGGGCGAGCAGTTCTTC.

The chain uses TRBV5-1 and TRBJ2-2; the match to TRBD1 covers 7 bases. The V and J ends lost 2 bases and 4 bases, in that order; junction bases with no gene match: 14. This CDR3 spans 18 amino acids. Germline loops: CDR1 SGHRS, CDR2 YFSETQ. CDR3 in amino acids: CASSLLTGILEGTGELFF. CDR3 DNA: TGCGCCAGCAGCTTACTGACAGGGATATTGGAAGGCACCGGGGAGCTGTTTTTT.

This clonotype was counted between two and nine times. The rearrangement uses TRBV20-1 and TRBJ2-2, with TRBD1 matching 7 bases. Trimming cost V 7 bases and J 0 bases; bases outside gene matches: 5. The CDR3 loop spans 14 amino acids. Germline V gives CDR1 DFQATT, CDR2 SNEGSKA (reference sequence). The CDR3 protein is CSGSTGTNTGELFF. The CDR3 DNA reads as TGCAGTGGGTCGACAGGGACGAACACCGGGGAGCTGTTTTTT.

This clonotype was detected a few times. The chain combines TRBV6-1 with TRBJ1-4; tentatively, D is TRBD1 (5 bases). Per the germline V gene, CDR1 is MNHNS and CDR2 is SASEGT. V gave up 3 bases and J gave up 8 bases, with 16 bases separating them. This CDR3 spans 15 amino acids. The CDR3, as DNA: TGTGCCAGCAGTGATTGGGGGAGTTCGTTAGAAAAACTGTTTTTT. This codes for CASSDWGSSLEKLFF.

This clonotype occurred a few times. This chain joins TRBV27 and TRBJ2-1, with TRBD2 matching over 10 bases. This CDR3 contains 15 residues. Per the germline V gene, CDR1 is MNHEY and CDR2 is SMNVEV (reference sequence). The ends lost 2 bases at V and 6 bases at J; junction bases unmatched: 4. CDR3 sequence: CASSLGIAGGNEQFF. The CDR3 DNA follows: TGTGCCAGCAGTTTAGGGATAGCGGGAGGCAATGAGCAGTTCTTC.

This clonotype has a handful of counts. Here the CDR3 reads CASKRAGGTTGELFF. CDR3 DNA: TGTGCCAGCAAAAGGGCAGGGGGCACCACCGGGGAGCTGTTTTTT. J is TRBJ2-2 and V is TRBV12-3 or TRBV12-4, with 8 bases identical to TRBD1. Trimming took 7 bases from V and 4 from J; bases not matched to a gene: 8. The CDR3 is made up of 15 amino acids.

This clonotype was seen at least ten times. The chain recombines TRBV29-1 with TRBJ2-7; the D gene could be TRBD1 or TRBD2 (5 bases each). The V end lost 1 base, the J end lost 0 bases, and 10 bases lay between the germline ends. CDR3 size: 14 residues. In germline, CDR1 is SQVTM, CDR2 ANQGSEA. The CDR3 reads CSVEGWGSSYEQYV. The CDR3 DNA reads TGCAGCGTTGAAGGGTGGGGGAGCTCCTACGAGCAGTACGTC.

V is TRBV7-2 and J is TRBJ2-3, with a possible D match to TRBD2 (6 bases). Germline CDR1 and CDR2: SGHTA and FQGNSA. The CDR3 spans 16 residues. The ends were cut back, 5 bases at V and 0 bases at J, with 15 bases in the middle. CDR3 sequence (DNA): TGTGCCAGCAGCGCCAACGGGGGTTCTAGCACAGATACGCAGTATTTT. It translates to CASSANGGSSTDTQYF.

This clonotype appeared a few times. The chain's CDR3 is CSVGALQETQYF. The CDR3 DNA reads TGCAGCGTTGGGGCACTCCAAGAGACCCAGTACTTC. The rearrangement uses TRBV29-1 and TRBJ2-5; no clear D. The V end was cut by 4 bases, the J end by 1 base, with 7 bases between. The germline gives CDR1 SQVTM, CDR2 ANQGSEA. There are 12 residues in the CDR3.

V gene TRBV20-1 combines with J gene TRBJ2-1, with D possibly matching TRBD2 (6 bases). Trimming took 4 bases from V and 0 from J, leaving 19 bases between them. The CDR3 spans 17 residues. The germline V gene encodes CDR1 DFQATT and CDR2 SNEGSKA (reference sequence). In nucleotides, the CDR3 is TGCAGTGCTAATCGGGTGTGGGGGGATAGCTCCTACAATGAGCAGTTCTTC. Translation gives CSANRVWGDSSYNEQFF.

J is TRBJ2-7 and V is TRBV20-1, with unresolved D. The V end was cut by 3 bases, the J end by 1 base, with 10 bases between. CDR1 and CDR2 (germline): DFQATT, SNEGSKA (reference sequence). CDR3 length: 13 residues. CDR3 region: CSASLDGSYEQYF. CDR3 sequence (DNA): TGCAGTGCTAGCTTGGACGGATCCTACGAGCAGTACTTC.

This clonotype was picked up a small number of times. The chain carries TRBV27 and TRBJ1-1, with 10 bases fitting TRBD1. This CDR3 comprises 16 residues. Germline V CDR1 and CDR2: MNHEY, SMNVEV (reference sequence). V trimming: 6 bases; J trimming: 1 base; junction bases outside the gene matches: 8. CDR3 protein: CASRFNRDRGNTEAFF. As DNA, the CDR3 is TGTGCCAGCAGGTTTAACCGGGACAGGGGGAACACTGAAGCTTTCTTT.

This clonotype was counted a few times. The chain recombines TRBV19 with TRBJ1-2, with D unclear. V was pared by 5 bases and J by 6 bases, with 19 bases between. The CDR3 sequence is 15 residues long. CDR1 is LNHDA, CDR2 SQIVND, per germline (reference sequence). The CDR3 loop reads CASSVLMGAGNGYTF. For the CDR3, the DNA is TGTGCCAGTAGTGTACTGATGGGAGCAGGTAATGGCTACACCTTC.

The V and J genes are TRBV14 and TRBJ1-1; D is possibly TRBD1 (6 bases). The V and J ends lost 5 bases and 3 bases respectively, with 10 bases between them. This CDR3 is built from 13 residues. CDR1 is SGHDN, CDR2 FVKESK, per germline. CDR3 bases: TGTGCCAGCAGCTATAACAGGGACACTGAAGCTTTCTTT. Protein sequence: CASSYNRDTEAFF.

This clonotype was recorded many times. The chain joins TRBV15 to TRBJ1-2; D not resolved. The V gene lost 6 bases and the J gene lost 4 bases, with 9 bases spanning the gap. CDR1 is LNHNV and CDR2 is YYDKDF in the germline V gene (reference sequence). The CDR3 length is 12 residues. In DNA, the CDR3 is TGTGCCACCAGTCGGGAGGGCTATGGCTACACCTTC. Its translation: CATSREGYGYTF.

This chain joins TRBV20-1 and TRBJ2-7; the match to TRBD2 covers 8 bases. In germline, CDR1 is DFQATT, CDR2 SNEGSKA (reference sequence). V lost 0 bases, J lost 1 base, and 2 bases stayed unmatched. The CDR3 extends over 14 amino acids. CDR3 sequence reads: CSAREGGRSYEQYF. The CDR3, as DNA: TGCAGTGCTAGAGAGGGCGGGAGGTCCTACGAGCAGTACTTC.

The chain recombines TRBV12-3 or TRBV12-4 with TRBJ2-3, with D tentatively TRBD2 (5 bases). With 6 bases removed from V and 0 bases from J, the gap between germline ends came to 13 bases. The CDR3 has 15 amino acids. The DNA of the CDR3 is TGTGCCAGCAGACTCGGCGGGTCTAGCACAGATACGCAGTATTTT. The encoded protein is CASRLGGSSTDTQYF.

There are many counts of this clonotype. The genes are TRBV12-3 or TRBV12-4 and TRBJ2-5; 15 nucleotides align to TRBD2. The CDR3 sequence is 17 residues long. With 1 base clipped from V and 4 bases from J, the junction kept 4 bases outside the gene matches. CDR3 sequence: CASSLGTSGRAGETQYF. As DNA, the CDR3 is TGTGCCAGCAGTTTAGGGACTAGCGGGAGGGCCGGAGAGACCCAGTACTTC.

The chain combines TRBV20-1 with TRBJ2-5; D is ambiguous. V lost 6 bases, J lost 4 bases, and 15 bases lay in between. This CDR3 region has 13 residues. Looked up from germline, CDR1 is DFQATT and CDR2 is SNEGSKA (reference sequence). CDR3 DNA sequence: TGCAGTGCCCTTGTAAAGTCCTCAGAGACCCAGTACTTC. Encoded protein: CSALVKSSETQYF.

The rearrangement joins TRBV7-2 to TRBJ1-1; TRBD1 matches at 8 bases. Germline CDR1 is SGHTA and CDR2 is FQGNSA. The trim removed 5 bases at V and 1 base at J, leaving 6 bases unmatched. CDR3 length: 15 amino acids. CDR3 bases: TGTGCCAGCAGCGGAAGGACAGGGCCGAACACTGAAGCTTTCTTT. Amino acid sequence: CASSGRTGPNTEAFF.

V is TRBV20-1 and J is TRBJ2-1, with 7 bases matching TRBD1. Per the germline V gene, CDR1 is DFQATT and CDR2 is SNEGSKA (reference sequence). With 0 bases clipped from V and 0 bases from J, the junction kept 5 bases outside the gene matches. The length of the CDR3 is 16 residues. The CDR3 sequence: CSARDPTGSSYNEQFF. The CDR3 nucleotides are TGCAGTGCTAGAGACCCGACAGGGAGCTCCTACAATGAGCAGTTCTTC.

The gene calls are TRBV5-1 and TRBJ2-1, with a weak D call TRBD1 (6 bases). CDR3 length: 15 residues. From germline, CDR1 is SGHRS and CDR2 YFSETQ. V gave up 0 bases and J gave up 7 bases, with 14 bases separating them. The CDR3 DNA reads TGCGCCAGCAGCTTGGTCCTTGGACAGCAGAATGAGCAGTTCTTC. Its translation: CASSLVLGQQNEQFF.

As concerns this clonotype: The junction departs from germline at one end; a sequencing error may be responsible. The chain uses TRBV18 and TRBJ2-3; D possibly corresponds to TRBD2 (5 bases). CDR3 length equals 13 residues. In germline, CDR1 is KGHSH, CDR2 LQKENI. The CDR3 DNA reads TGTGCCAGCTCCCCACTAGACCCAGATACGCAGTATTTT. Protein sequence: CASSPLDPDTQYF.

V is TRBV5-1 and J is TRBJ2-7, with 8 nucleotides matching TRBD1. This CDR3 is 14 amino acids long. CDR1 and CDR2 from the germline V gene are SGHRS and YFSETQ. The trim removed 7 bases at V and 2 bases at J, leaving 8 bases unmatched. CDR3 bases: TGCGCCAGCCAACGGGGCAGGGGGCCCTACGAGCAGTACTTC. This gives the protein CASQRGRGPYEQYF.